One TCR beta chain is described in this entry. The table lists this clonotype with many counts. Its antigen remains unidentified. No clone much larger than this one lies a single base away; base qualities are absent. The sample comes from a study of T cells in Graves' hyperthyroidism and ophthalmopathy (dated by TCRdb to the late 2010s). In the study overall: Peripheral blood samples were taken at initial diagnosis, before any treatment was given. TCR V-J signatures able to tell the groups apart were searched for in a discovery cohort of 90 to 100 patients, of whom more than 40 had Graves' ophthalmopathy and 57 had stable Graves' hyperthyroidism. An independent validation cohort of around 19 hyperthyroidism patients and 17 patients who later progressed to ophthalmopathy tested prospective prediction of ophthalmopathy. For training and testing, the 100 or so patients in the discovery cohort were randomly divided in a 7:3 ratio. In addition, the study compared T-cell repertoires in thyroid tissue and in blood from six Graves' hyperthyroidism patients. After sampling, hyperthyroidism patients received methimazole starting at 30 mg daily, and ophthalmopathy patients received high-dose intravenous methylprednisolone. The paper describes TCR Vbeta CDR3 sequencing of around 130 peripheral blood samples, made up of 43 ophthalmopathy patients, around 78 hyperthyroidism patients and 17 progressor patients.

A patient counted as having stable Graves' hyperthyroidism if no progression to ophthalmopathy occurred over 18 months of follow-up. The hyperthyroidism patients were between 18 and 65 years old and newly diagnosed, with a disease duration of less than 2 months. Patients with uncontrolled infections, other autoimmune diseases, pregnancy or lactation were excluded. Clinical symptoms, serum thyroxine and TRAb, thyroid ultrasound, and orbital computed tomography formed the basis for the diagnoses. PBMCs were isolated from about 9.1 ml of fresh peripheral blood by Ficoll-Paque density gradient centrifugation. Total RNA was extracted with Trizol reagent, and quality was checked on an Agilent 2100 Bioanalyzer. The TCR beta CDR3 regions were amplified from RNA transcripts. For the first round of RT-PCR on the TCR CDR3, the HTBI primer set was used together with the Qiagen OneStep RT-PCR kit. The libraries were constructed in a second round of multiplex PCR and then size-selected and purified. Paired-end sequencing of the libraries was performed with 100 bp reads on an Illumina HiSeq2000. The original methods were these. Raw data were processed with SOAPnuke, discarding reads with adapters, uncalled bases, mean Phred below 15, or no exact constant-primer or identifier match. High-quality paired reads were merged using COPE v1.2.5, and each unique nucleotide sequence was defined as a clonotype. MiTCR v1.1 was used to align clonotypes to the IMGT TRBV, TRBD and TRBJ reference segments. The analysis was restricted to V-J combinations with a frequency above 0.0001, which together covered 99% to 99.2% of the repertoires. The TCS score was defined as the ratio of F50 (clonal expansion) to E x V (chaos), calculated using BLOSUM62-based TCRdist between CDR3 peptides within each V-J. Welch's t-statistics and random forest reduced roughly 500 V-J features to under 15, which were used in a naive Bayes classifier (R e1071). The public sequencing data were trimmed at Q25 with fastp and processed into clonotypes with MiXCR by TCRdb, which kept only in-frame beta chains. A single entry per CDR3 protein holds the most common genes and DNA from its merged rows. TCRdb's processing, not the study's, gives the V and J calls here. Recorded for this sample are around 340,000 distinct CDR3 sequences; about 15% of them occurred a single time. Around 34% of the sample is taken by the ten largest.

General conclusions and limits of the study: Blood samples also contained most of the expanded thyroid clonotypes (frequency above 0.001), which suggests that blood repertoires may reflect thyroid immune responses. In validation, the model predicted progression to ophthalmopathy with over 60% sensitivity and around 72% specificity, a median of roughly seven months before onset. In cross-validation, a model built on a 13 V-J signature told ophthalmopathy apart from stable hyperthyroidism with less than 90% sensitivity and about 81% specificity, and in testing the same model reached 80%/75%. No statistical method was used to set the sample size in advance, and investigators knew the group allocation.

The sample taken for sequencing was blood. The TCR originated in a man aged 25 to 40 with Graves' hyperthyroidism.

In nucleotides, the sequence is TGTGCCAGCAGTGTCTCCCCAGACCAACGCATTCAGTACTTC. Translated, this gives CASSVSPDQRIQYF. Rearrangement joined TRBV2 to TRBJ2-4, with no confidently assigned D gene. Measured from the cysteine to the phenylalanine, the CDR3 is 14 residues long. Here the CDR3 DNA is all that survives: 42 bases in frame from base 1. Taken from the germline V gene, the CDR1 and CDR2 loops are SNHLY and FYNNEI. Trimming costs V 4 bases and J 9 bases, and their ends lie 16 bases apart. Full variable domain (CDR3 extended with the reference TRBV2 and TRBJ2-4 proteins): EPEVTQTPSHQVTQMGQEVILRCVPISNHLYFYWYRQILGQKVEFLVSFYNNEISEKSEIFDDQFSVERPDGSNFTLKIRSTKLEDSAMYFCASSVSPDQRIQYFGAGTRLSVL.